This T cell receptor beta chain was recorded in a study of blood T cell repertoires in COVID-19. Data came from immunoSEQ multiplex PCR; TCRdb stores just in-frame clones and leaves some out. The sample yields 170,000 or so clones, more than 75% seen once. The V and J ends lost 3 bases and 6 bases, in that order; junction bases with no gene match: 5. The CDR3 spans 13 residues. The V gene's germline CDR1 is SGHTA and CDR2 FQGNSA. The receptor was isolated from a woman aged 50 to 60 who had recovered from COVID-19. V is TRBV7-2 and J is TRBJ2-7; 7 bases agree with TRBD1. The sequencing sample was made of PBMCs or T cells enriched from blood (not recorded which). The DNA of the CDR3 is TGTGCCAGCAGCTTTGACAGGGCGGGCGAGCAGTACTTC. Protein: CASSFDRAGEQYF.